This TCR beta chain originates from a study of neurological immune-mediated disorders. Preparation of the unsorted libraries drew on 2 million PBMCs stored at -80 C. This clonotype was seen at least ten times. Its antigen is still unknown. Study-level points and caveats: It was HTLV-1-associated myelopathy that showed the most TCR clonal expansion, while multiple sclerosis showed the least, falling below healthy controls. The absence of any CDR3 amino acid sequence shared by expanded clones across subjects suggests that repertoires were private in all groups.

This CDR3 is 14 amino acids long. Trimming removed 0 bases from V and 3 bases from J, with 6 bases in between. The V gene's germline CDR1 is SGHTA and CDR2 FQGNSA. The cDNA was generated by 5'RACE with 10-nucleotide random UMIs. TCRdb ran MiXCR on the 5' RACE reads and lists one entry per CDR3 protein. The sample has more than 60,000 distinct CDR3 sequences; 3% to 4% are singletons. V usage is TRBV7-2 and J usage is TRBJ1-3, with D uncertain. The TCR comes from a woman in her fifties or sixties with multiple sclerosis. The specimen was PBMCs. The CDR3 region is CASSLAGFGNTIYF. The CDR3 DNA follows: TGTGCCAGCAGCTTAGCAGGGTTTGGAAACACCATATATTTT. The complete variable domain, with remaining parts taken from reference TRBV7-2 and TRBJ1-3, reads GAGVSQSPSNKVTEKGKDVELRCDPISGHTALYWYRQSLGQGLEFLIYFQGNSAPDKSGLPSDRFSAERTGGSVSTLTIQRTQQEDSAVYLCASSLAGFGNTIYFGEGSWLTVV.